This T cell receptor beta chain was sequenced during a study of CD8 T cells in ankylosing spondylitis. Study-wide results and caveats: In synovial fluid and blood from reactive arthritis, some motif variants were previously reported. Ankylosing spondylitis blood appeared to be characterized by a TCR beta motif of about eight highly homologous variants. Disease-linked clones reportedly concentrated significantly in matched ankylosing spondylitis synovial fluid.

Each TCR beta library was made by quantitative 5'-RACE that incorporated molecular barcodes. MiXCR was run by TCRdb on the 5' RACE reads, yielding one entry per CDR3 protein. In the table there are around 770,000 distinct CDR3 sequences, under 20% of which are singletons. Per germline, CDR1 ENHRY and CDR2 SYGVKD. Trimming stripped 10 bases from V and 1 base from J, with 8 bases between. The CDR3 runs to 13 residues. Concerning this clonotype itself: What it binds is not known.

This sequence was found in a male donor with ankylosing spondylitis. V usage is TRBV10-3 and J usage is TRBJ1-6; D not certain. Sequencing was done on a sample of blood, either unsorted or a sorted T cell fraction (not recorded which). In DNA form, the CDR3 reads TGTGCCACCCTACCTTCCTATAATTCACCCCTCCACTTT. The encoded protein is CATLPSYNSPLHF.